These 32 T cell receptor beta chains came from one sample sequenced in a study of shared T cell receptors in the human thymus. Sequencing used immunoSEQ multiplex PCR; TCRdb keeps in-frame clones, though not all of them. The table shows hundreds of thousands of clones, with 80% to 90% occurring only once. This sample also appeared in a second study, on human thymus T cells.

Source material: thymocytes. The source is a boy less than two years old with a congenital heart defect.

V gene TRBV7-2 combines with J gene TRBJ1-1, with D hard to call. V was cut by 4 bases and J by 4 bases, with 4 bases left in between. Germline-derived CDR1 and CDR2 are SGHTA and FQGNSA. CDR3 length: 11 amino acids. CDR3: CASSSSTEAFF. Written as DNA, the CDR3 is TGTGCCAGCAGCTCCTCCACTGAAGCTTTCTTT.

This clone was detected once. The J gene is TRBJ2-3, the V gene TRBV5-1; 15 positions match TRBD2. Per germline, CDR1 SGHRS and CDR2 YFSETQ. The CDR3 sequence is 17 residues long. V lost 4 bases to trimming and J lost 5 bases; unmatched junction nucleotides: 8. CDR3 sequence reads: CASSGRTSGGAVDTQYF. CDR3 DNA sequence: TGCGCCAGCAGCGGGCGGACTAGCGGGGGGGCCGTAGATACGCAGTATTTT.

V gene TRBV5-1 combines with J gene TRBJ2-3; a weak D match, TRBD2 (6 bases). The V end was cut by 0 bases, the J end by 0 bases, with 8 bases between. Per the germline V gene, CDR1 is SGHRS and CDR2 is YFSETQ. CDR3 length equals 15 residues. The DNA of the CDR3 is TGCGCCAGCAGCTTGGGGGCGGGGAGCACAGATACGCAGTATTTT. Protein: CASSLGAGSTDTQYF.

The rearrangement uses TRBV28 and TRBJ2-5; D is unclear. The V and J ends lost 2 bases and 3 bases respectively, with 7 bases between them. The CDR3 runs 13 residues. From germline, CDR1 is MDHEN and CDR2 SYDVKM. DNA for the CDR3: TGTGCCAGCAGTTTACTCCTTGAAGAGACCCAGTACTTC. As protein: CASSLLLEETQYF.

The chain combines TRBV2 with TRBJ2-7, with D perhaps matching TRBD1 (6 bases). V lost 6 bases to trimming and J lost 2 bases, with 20 bases between them. The CDR3 contains 16 residues. Germline assignment: CDR1 SNHLY and CDR2 FYNNEI. CDR3 nucleotides: TGTGCCAGCAGAGCCGAGAGACAGGTACACCCCTACGAGCAGTACTTC. Amino acid sequence: CASRAERQVHPYEQYF.

The rearrangement uses TRBV27 and TRBJ1-4, with 12 bases fitting TRBD1. This CDR3 is built from 19 residues. V shed 6 bases, J shed 0 bases, and the junction held 11 bases outside the gene matches. Germline values: CDR1 MNHEY, CDR2 SMNVEV (reference sequence). The CDR3 reads CASSYLGTGGSPTNEKLFF. The CDR3 nucleotides are TGTGCCAGCAGCTATCTCGGGACAGGGGGCTCCCCAACTAATGAAAAACTGTTTTTT.

This rearrangement joins TRBV28 to TRBJ1-2; 11 positions agree with TRBD1. Germline V CDR1 and CDR2: MDHEN, SYDVKM. J was trimmed by 4 bases and V by 2 bases; bases with no gene match: 6. The CDR3 sequence is 16 residues long. The DNA of the CDR3 is TGTGCCAGCAGTTTACCCAGGACAGGGGGCAGCTATGGCTACACCTTC. Translating gives CASSLPRTGGSYGYTF.

The chain uses TRBV15 and TRBJ1-5; the D gene is possibly TRBD1 (6 bases). The CDR3 length is 16 residues. The V gene lost 1 base and the J gene lost 3 bases, with 13 bases spanning the gap. Germline V lookup: CDR1 LNHNV, CDR2 YYDKDF (reference sequence). CDR3 amino acids: CATSRVEDSLNQPQHF. The DNA for the CDR3 is TGTGCCACCAGCAGAGTGGAGGACAGCCTCAATCAGCCCCAGCATTTT.

CDR3 nucleotide sequence: TGTGCCAGCAGCTTACGAAGCGGGGCAACTAATGAAAAACTGTTTTTT. Encoded protein: CASSLRSGATNEKLFF. This sequence joins TRBV11-2 and TRBJ1-4; D gene uncertain. The CDR3 covers 16 residues. V gave up 2 bases and J gave up 0 bases, with 10 bases separating them. CDR1 is SGHAT and CDR2 is FQNNGV in the germline V gene.

The rearrangement links TRBV11-2 to TRBJ2-7, with D tentatively TRBD2 (5 bases). Between the trimmed V and J ends, which lost 0 bases and 4 bases, there was a span of 13 bases. CDR1 and CDR2 (germline): SGHAT, FQNNGV. The CDR3 spans 15 residues. The CDR3: CASSLEKRDWYEQYF. Written as DNA, the CDR3 is TGTGCCAGCAGCTTAGAAAAACGGGATTGGTACGAGCAGTACTTC.

This rearrangement joins TRBV28 to TRBJ2-7, with TRBD2 matching 11 bases. The CDR3 runs 20 residues. After removal of 5 bases from V and 0 bases from J, the junction contained 18 bases not matched to a gene. Per germline, CDR1 MDHEN and CDR2 SYDVKM. The CDR3 sequence: CASSLVKPGLAVVSSYEQYF. As DNA, the CDR3 is TGTGCCAGCAGTCTTGTGAAGCCGGGACTAGCGGTCGTCAGCTCCTACGAGCAGTACTTC.

V is TRBV27 and J is TRBJ2-1, with 10 bases fitting TRBD2. The CDR3 length is 17 residues. Looked up from germline, CDR1 is MNHEY and CDR2 is SMNVEV (reference sequence). V was clipped by 6 bases and J by 4 bases; unmatched bases: 12. The CDR3 DNA is TGTGCCAGCAGCCCCCCCCCGGGACTAGCGCTTTACAATGAGCAGTTCTTC. This gives the protein CASSPPPGLALYNEQFF.

This chain links TRBV25-1 with TRBJ2-5; D unclear. V was shortened by 5 bases and J by 4 bases, with 11 bases between the two germline ends. Germline V gene data show CDR1 as MGHDK and CDR2 as SYGVNS. The CDR3 sequence is 13 residues long. CDR3 DNA sequence: TGTGCCAGCAGTTTCCGAGTATCAGAGACCCAGTACTTC. Translated: CASSFRVSETQYF.

This chain joins TRBV20-1 and TRBJ2-1; D call uncertain. The CDR3 is 8 residues long. CDR1 is DFQATT and CDR2 is SNEGSKA in the germline V gene (reference sequence). CDR3 protein: CRCDEQFF. DNA for the CDR3: TGCAGGTGCGATGAGCAGTTCTTC.

The chain links TRBV6-1 to TRBJ1-3; D not certain. From germline, CDR1 is MNHNS and CDR2 SASEGT. Trimming left V 6 bases short and J 2 bases short, with 11 bases between. The CDR3 is 14 amino acids. The CDR3 sequence is CASRPGVTGNTIYF. For the CDR3, the DNA is TGTGCCAGCAGGCCCGGTGTCACTGGAAACACCATATATTTT.

V usage is TRBV11-2 and J usage is TRBJ2-7; 11 nucleotides agree with TRBD2. With 5 bases clipped from V and 4 bases from J, the junction kept 4 bases outside the gene matches. The CDR3 is 14 amino acids. The germline V gene has CDR1 SGHAT and CDR2 FQNNGV. This CDR3 is CASSPGTSGYEQYF. In DNA form, the CDR3 reads TGTGCCAGCAGCCCTGGGACTAGCGGTTACGAGCAGTACTTC. Using reference TRBV11-2 and TRBJ2-7 for the parts outside the CDR3, the full variable domain is EAGVAQSPRYKIIEKRQSVAFWCNPISGHATLYWYQQILGQGPKLLIQFQNNGVVDDSQLPKDRFSAERLKGVDSTLKIQPAKLEDSAVYLCASSPGTSGYEQYFGPGTRLTVT.

In regard to this clone: One end of the junction is discordant with germline, which a read error may explain. This sequence joins TRBV7-9 and TRBJ1-1, with 7 positions matching TRBD1. Germline V gene lookup returns CDR1 SEHNR and CDR2 FQNEAQ (reference sequence). The CDR3 spans 14 residues. Here the CDR3 DNA reads TGTGCCAGCAGTTTAGACAGGGACGCCACTGAAGCTTTCTTT. Its protein product is CASSLDRDATEAFF.

V and J are TRBV19 and TRBJ1-1, with TRBD1 matching over 9 bases. Losses at the gene ends were 6 bases for V and 0 bases for J; bases not matched to a gene: 2. CDR1 and CDR2 from the germline V gene are LNHDA and SQIVND (reference sequence). The CDR3 runs to 14 residues. DNA of the CDR3: TGTGCCAGTAGACAGGGGGCCCTGAACACTGAAGCTTTCTTT. Translated, it gives CASRQGALNTEAFF.

The rearrangement uses TRBV28 and TRBJ2-7; D remains unclear. The CDR3 is 18 residues long. Trimming stripped 8 bases from V and 2 bases from J, with 28 bases between. From germline, CDR1 is MDHEN and CDR2 SYDVKM. The CDR3 sequence is CASGFPNPSRSKAYEQYF. CDR3 bases: TGTGCCAGCGGCTTTCCCAACCCTAGTCGGAGTAAGGCCTACGAGCAGTACTTC.

This rearrangement joins TRBV5-1 to TRBJ2-2, with 10 bases fitting TRBD2. The CDR3 length is 16 residues. Germline V gives CDR1 SGHRS, CDR2 YFSETQ. Losses at the gene ends were 1 base for V and 7 bases for J; bases not matched to a gene: 7. The CDR3 coding sequence is TGCGCCAGCAGCTTGATCGCTAGCGGGGGAGTCGGGGAGCTGTTTTTT. It specifies CASSLIASGGVGELFF.

V usage is TRBV4-3 and J usage is TRBJ2-3, with 9 positions matching TRBD2. The CDR3 extends over 17 amino acids. Unmatched junction bases numbered 6, after V lost 0 bases and J lost 2 bases. Looked up from germline, CDR1 is LGHNA and CDR2 is YSLEER. The CDR3 region has the DNA TGCGCCAGCAGCCAAGATCTCGCGGGAGGGCCCACAGATACGCAGTATTTT. Its protein product is CASSQDLAGGPTDTQYF.

This chain uses TRBV5-1 with TRBJ2-1; 9 bases agree with TRBD2. The V and J ends lost 6 bases and 4 bases, in that order; junction bases with no gene match: 11. CDR3 length: 16 amino acids. Germline loops: CDR1 SGHRS, CDR2 YFSETQ. The DNA of the CDR3 is TGCGCCAGCAATGGGGGACTAGCAGGAAAGTACAATGAGCAGTTCTTC. This translates into CASNGGLAGKYNEQFF.

The chain joins TRBV6-5 to TRBJ2-1, with D possibly matching TRBD2 (5 bases). The CDR3 consists of 16 residues. Germline CDR1 is MNHEY and CDR2 is SVGAGI. V was pared by 0 bases and J by 0 bases, with 9 bases between. CDR3 sequence: CASSYSRGSSYNEQFF. CDR3 in DNA: TGTGCCAGCAGTTACTCTCGGGGTAGCTCCTACAATGAGCAGTTCTTC.

This chain links TRBV9 with TRBJ2-3, with D uncertain. V was trimmed by 6 bases and J by 6 bases, leaving 17 bases between them. The CDR3 covers 14 residues. Germline CDR1 reads SGDLS; CDR2 reads YYNGEE. The CDR3 region is CASNQDQFMDTQYF. The CDR3 DNA follows: TGTGCCAGCAACCAGGATCAGTTTATGGATACGCAGTATTTT.

This rearrangement joins TRBV28 to TRBJ1-5; perhaps TRBD1 as D (6 bases). The CDR3 loop spans 14 amino acids. V shed 7 bases and J shed 0 bases, with 10 bases lying between them. The germline gives CDR1 MDHEN, CDR2 SYDVKM. CDR3 DNA sequence: TGTGCCAGCACCCAGGGGTATAGCAATCAGCCCCAGCATTTT. It specifies CASTQGYSNQPQHF.

CDR3 region: CASRKAGKNTEAFF. CDR3 in DNA: TGCGCCAGCAGAAAGGCAGGCAAGAACACTGAAGCTTTCTTT. This chain connects TRBV4-1 to TRBJ1-1, with unresolved D. The CDR3 consists of 14 residues. The V gene lost 6 bases and the J gene lost 1 base, with 12 bases spanning the gap. From germline, CDR1 is MGHRA and CDR2 YSYEKL.

The V and J genes are TRBV4-1 and TRBJ1-2; 7 positions agree with TRBD1. Germline loops: CDR1 MGHRA, CDR2 YSYEKL. CDR3 length: 14 residues. V dropped 0 bases and J dropped 5; count of bases not matched to a gene: 3. Written as DNA, the CDR3 is TGCGCCAGCAGCCAAGAACAGGGGATATATGGCTACACCTTC. This codes for CASSQEQGIYGYTF.

Only a few counts were recorded for this clone. The rearrangement uses TRBV19 and TRBJ1-4, with D perhaps matching TRBD1 (5 bases). Germline CDR1 is LNHDA and CDR2 is SQIVND (reference sequence). The CDR3 totals 14 residues. V shed 5 bases and J shed 2 bases, with 9 bases lying between them. Here the CDR3 DNA reads TGTGCCAGTAGTGCCGGACATACTAATGAAAAACTGTTTTTT. Encoded protein: CASSAGHTNEKLFF.

This clone has more than one count but fewer than ten. The rearrangement joins TRBV5-4 to TRBJ1-1; D is uncertain. This CDR3 has 15 amino acids. Germline CDR1 and CDR2: SGHNT and YYREEE (reference sequence). Trimming removed 4 bases from V and 1 base from J, with 14 bases in between. In DNA form, the CDR3 reads TGTGCCAGCAGCCGCGTCGTTGAGAAGAACACTGAAGCTTTCTTT. Residues: CASSRVVEKNTEAFF.

The chain uses TRBV10-3 and TRBJ2-7; 12 bases agree with TRBD1. With V trimmed by 7 bases and J by 7 bases, 14 bases remained unmatched. CDR3 length: 16 residues. Germline V lookup: CDR1 ENHRY, CDR2 SYGVKD. CDR3 sequence (DNA): TGTGCCATCACCACCCCCGGGACAGGGGGCCGGGGGGAGCAGTACTTC. This translates into CAITTPGTGGRGEQYF.

The rearrangement links TRBV5-1 to TRBJ1-2, with TRBD1 matching 7 bases. The CDR3 extends over 14 amino acids. The germline V gene has CDR1 SGHRS and CDR2 YFSETQ. After removal of 0 bases from V and 4 bases from J, the junction contained 3 bases not matched to a gene. The CDR3 DNA reads as TGCGCCAGCAGCTTGGCAGGGGGTCCCTATGGCTACACCTTC. It codes for CASSLAGGPYGYTF.

The rearrangement joins TRBV5-6 to TRBJ2-7, with a possible D match to TRBD2 (5 bases). The CDR3 is made up of 14 amino acids. In germline, CDR1 is SGHDT, CDR2 YYEEEE. V shed 1 base and J shed 3 bases, with 11 bases lying between them. The CDR3 is CASSLYGGHYEQYF. The CDR3 DNA sequence: TGTGCCAGCAGCTTGTACGGAGGTCACTACGAGCAGTACTTC.